Listed below are T cell receptor beta chains from one sample, sequenced in a study of blood T cell repertoires in COVID-19. Assay: immunoSEQ multiplex PCR; the TCRdb copy retains only in-frame clones and omits some. The profile shows approximately 150,000 clones, about three quarters of them singletons. Sample: peripheral blood. All receptors derive from a man aged 45-60 years with acute or convalescent COVID-19. Both conserved end residues are part of each CDR3. A D gene is named only where the DNA matches it firmly. Rows may omit the clone size; those that give it use once, few, many or a size class.

D | J | size | V | CDR3 | DNA
NA | TRBJ2-2 | NA | TRBV6-5 | CASNQDPTGELFF | TGTGCCAGCAATCAGGATCCCACCGGGGAGCTGTTTTTT
TRBD2 | TRBJ2-1 | NA | TRBV5-1 | CASSLVSLAGGPYNEQFF | TGCGCCAGCAGCTTGGTATCCCTAGCGGGGGGGCCCTACAATGAGCAGTTCTTC
NA | TRBJ1-4 | NA | TRBV20-1 | CSASDQGRDEKLFF | TGCAGTGCTAGTGATCAGGGTAGGGATGAAAAACTGTTTTTT
NA | TRBJ2-7 | few | TRBV21-1 | CARQSTTQYF | TGTGCCCGACAGTCCACTACGCAGTACTTC
NA | TRBJ1-1 | few | TRBV29-1 | CSVAPRGNTEAFF | TGCAGCGTTGCCCCCCGCGGGAACACTGAAGCTTTCTTT
NA | TRBJ2-2 | NA | TRBV2 | CASSEVQLTNTGELFF | TGTGCCAGCAGTGAAGTACAGCTTACGAACACCGGGGAGCTGTTTTTT
NA | TRBJ1-1 | NA | TRBV30 | CAWKWGGNTEAFF | TGTGCCTGGAAGTGGGGGGGTAACACTGAAGCTTTCTTT
TRBD1 | TRBJ2-2 | few | TRBV7-6 | CASSWAEGQGNTGELFF | TGTGCCAGCAGCTGGGCCGAAGGACAGGGGAACACCGGGGAGCTGTTTTTT
TRBD1 | TRBJ1-1 | NA | TRBV4-1 | CASSQVGDRGTEAFF | TGCGCCAGCAGCCAAGTGGGGGACAGGGGCACTGAAGCTTTCTTT
TRBD1 | TRBJ1-6 | NA | TRBV11-2 | CASRTGGSYNSPLHF | TGTGCCAGCAGAACAGGGGGGTCCTATAATTCACCCCTCCACTTT
NA | TRBJ2-1 | NA | TRBV5-1 | CASSLVEADNEQFF | TGCGCCAGCAGCTTGGTGGAGGCTGACAATGAGCAGTTCTTC
TRBD2 | TRBJ2-3 | NA | TRBV11-2 | CASSLRLAGTPDTQYF | TGTGCCAGCAGCTTAAGACTAGCGGGGACCCCAGATACGCAGTATTTT
NA | TRBJ2-1 | few | TRBV7-2 | CASSLGGKHNEQFF | TGTGCCAGCAGCTTAGGCGGGAAGCACAATGAGCAGTTCTTC
NA | TRBJ1-1 | NA | TRBV7-2 | CASSYFRSNTEAFF | TGTGCCAGCAGTTATTTTCGTTCGAACACTGAAGCTTTCTTT
TRBD2 | TRBJ2-5 | NA | TRBV12-5 | CASGLVLSGGSVTQYF | TGTGCTAGTGGTTTGGTACTCAGCGGGGGCAGCGTGACCCAGTACTTC
TRBD2 | TRBJ2-5 | NA | TRBV15 | CATTDPGEGETQYF | TGTGCCACCACGGACCCGGGGGAGGGAGAGACCCAGTACTTC
NA | TRBJ1-5 | NA | TRBV19 | CASSIGQQPQHF | TGTGCCAGTAGTATAGGCCAGCAGCCCCAGCATTTT
TRBD2 | TRBJ2-3 | NA | TRBV4-1 | CASSQIGGRKDTQYF | TGCGCCAGCAGCCAAATCGGGGGGAGGAAAGATACGCAGTATTTT
NA | TRBJ1-1 | NA | TRBV4-2 | CASSQRGENTEAFF | TGTGCCAGCAGCCAAAGGGGCGAGAACACTGAAGCTTTCTTT
NA | TRBJ1-2 | NA | TRBV10-1 | CASSESISSGNYGYTF | TGCGCCAGCAGTGAGTCTATCTCTTCGGGTAACTATGGCTACACCTTC
NA | TRBJ1-6 | NA | TRBV24-1 | CATSDPRTDSYNSPLHF | TGTGCCACCAGTGACCCAAGGACAGACTCCTATAATTCACCCCTCCACTTT
TRBD1 | TRBJ2-5 | NA | TRBV4-1 | CASSRDLQGDGGTQYF | TGCGCCAGCAGCCGAGATCTACAGGGGGATGGTGGGACCCAGTACTTC
NA | TRBJ1-6 | NA | TRBV7-9 | CASSLETGLSSPLHF | TGTGCCAGCAGCTTAGAAACAGGGTTAAGTTCACCCCTCCACTTT
TRBD2 | TRBJ2-5 | NA | TRBV3-1/TRBV3-2 | CASSQAGGMETQYF | TGTGCCAGCAGCCAAGCGGGGGGGATGGAGACCCAGTACTTC
TRBD1 | TRBJ2-7 | NA | TRBV29-1 | CSVETGAVEQYF | TGCAGCGTTGAGACAGGGGCAGTCGAGCAGTACTTC
NA | TRBJ2-3 | once | TRBV5-4 | CASSRGELTDTQYF | TGTGCCAGCAGCCGCGGGGAACTCACAGATACGCAGTATTTT
NA | TRBJ2-4 | NA | TRBV4-1 | CASSHEHDQYF | TGCGCCAGCAGCCACGAGCATGATCAGTACTTC
TRBD1 | TRBJ2-1 | NA | TRBV5-1 | CASSSKGQGDNEQFF | TGCGCCAGCAGCTCCAAGGGACAGGGGGACAATGAGCAGTTCTTC
TRBD1 | TRBJ2-1 | NA | TRBV5-4 | CASSPPGQRYNEQFF | TGTGCCAGCAGCCCTCCGGGACAGAGATACAATGAGCAGTTCTTC
TRBD2 | TRBJ2-2 | NA | TRBV30 | CAWSGTRGAGELFF | TGTGCCTGGAGTGGGACTCGGGGGGCCGGGGAGCTGTTTTTT
TRBD2 | TRBJ2-1 | NA | TRBV28 | CASKPAGGYNEQFF | TGTGCCAGCAAACCCGCGGGGGGGTACAATGAGCAGTTCTTC
TRBD1 | TRBJ2-3 | NA | TRBV2 | CASRESTYRGTRTDTQYF | TGTGCCAGCAGGGAAAGTACATACAGGGGAACCCGCACAGATACGCAGTATTTT
TRBD1 | TRBJ2-5 | NA | TRBV18 | CASSPPTGLGQETQYF | TGTGCCAGCTCACCACCGACAGGGCTGGGGCAAGAGACCCAGTACTTC
NA | TRBJ2-5 | NA | TRBV4-1 | CASSQEGPGGQTQYF | TGCGCCAGCAGCCAAGAGGGGCCCGGAGGGCAGACCCAGTACTTC
NA | TRBJ1-1 | NA | TRBV6-5 | CASSYQGMNTEAFF | TGTGCCAGCAGTTACCAGGGAATGAACACTGAAGCTTTCTTT
NA | TRBJ2-2 | once | TRBV5-4 | CASSLAGPLGGTGELFF | TGTGCCAGCAGCTTAGCGGGCCCCCTCGGGGGCACCGGGGAGCTGTTTTTT
TRBD2 | TRBJ2-4 | NA | TRBV7-2 | CASSFGTSGSQYF | TGTGCCAGCAGCTTTGGGACTAGCGGCTCACAGTACTTC
TRBD1 | TRBJ1-5 | NA | TRBV15 | CATSRGPLQTGLLWPQHF | TGTGCCACCAGCAGAGGCCCCCTCCAGACAGGGCTTTTATGGCCCCAGCATTTT
NA | TRBJ1-1 | NA | TRBV18 | CASSPHQGGDTEAFF | TGTGCCAGCTCACCTCACCAGGGAGGGGACACTGAAGCTTTCTTT
TRBD2 | TRBJ2-3 | many | TRBV3-1/TRBV3-2 | CASSRTSGRDTQYF | TGTGCCAGCAGCCGGACTAGCGGGAGAGATACGCAGTATTTT
NA | TRBJ1-5 | NA | TRBV19 | CASRKKGQIIVPQPQHF | TGTGCCAGCCGTAAAAAAGGACAGATTATCGTTCCGCAGCCCCAGCATTTT
TRBD2 | TRBJ2-3 | NA | TRBV19 | CASSPGLADTQYF | TGTGCCAGTAGCCCGGGACTAGCGGATACGCAGTATTTT
NA | TRBJ2-7 | NA | TRBV7-2 | CASSFKSGTPTYEQYF | TGTGCCAGCAGCTTTAAGAGTGGGACACCCACCTACGAGCAGTACTTC
NA | TRBJ1-5 | NA | TRBV19 | CASERRGEAQPQHF | TGTGCCAGTGAAAGGCGGGGGGAGGCTCAGCCCCAGCATTTT
NA | TRBJ1-1 | once | TRBV5-8 | CASSLAVRGAGTEAFF | TGTGCCAGCAGCTTGGCAGTACGGGGGGCTGGAACTGAAGCTTTCTTT
NA | TRBJ1-1 | NA | TRBV18 | CASSPRTGEAFF | TGTGCCAGCTCACCGCGTACCGGTGAAGCTTTCTTT
NA | TRBJ1-4 | NA | TRBV6-5 | CASSTRDIGEKLFF | TGTGCCAGCAGTACCCGGGACATCGGAGAAAAACTGTTTTTT
NA | TRBJ2-3 | NA | TRBV19 | CASRGQGFTDTQYF | TGTGCCAGTAGAGGGCAGGGATTCACAGATACGCAGTATTTT
TRBD2 | TRBJ2-3 | NA | TRBV6-5 | CASSSGTRSTDTQYF | TGTGCCAGCAGCTCCGGGACTAGGAGCACAGATACGCAGTATTTT
TRBD1 | TRBJ2-2 | NA | TRBV25-1 | CASSDPGQGDSGELFF | TGTGCCAGCAGTGACCCGGGACAGGGAGACTCCGGGGAGCTGTTTTTT
NA | TRBJ2-6 | NA | TRBV9 | CASSGDTDYSGANVLTF | TGTGCCAGCAGCGGGGACACCGACTACTCTGGGGCCAACGTCCTGACTTTC
TRBD1 | TRBJ1-3 | NA | TRBV6-2/TRBV6-3 | CASSSFRGPGNTIYF | TGTGCCAGCAGTTCCTTCAGGGGGCCTGGAAACACCATATATTTT
TRBD1 | TRBJ1-6 | NA | TRBV2 | CASTALRGVDSPLHF | TGTGCCAGCACTGCCCTCAGGGGGGTTGATTCACCCCTCCACTTT
TRBD1 | TRBJ1-2 | NA | TRBV27 | CASRMTGSNGYTF | TGTGCCAGCAGGATGACAGGGTCTAATGGCTACACCTTC
NA | TRBJ1-2 | NA | TRBV7-5 | CASPRDRPTNYGYTF | TGTGCTTCTCCCCGGGACAGACCAACTAACTATGGCTACACCTTC